Listed below are T cell receptor beta chains from one sample, sequenced in a study of OX40 agonist ivuxolimab in advanced cancers. TCRdb's copy holds only in-frame clones and misses some; the assay was immunoSEQ multiplex PCR. This table has roughly 24,000 clones, approximately 89% appearing once. Specimen: CD4+ or CD8+ T cells sorted from blood, collected in a trial of the OX40 agonist ivuxolimab. The source is an adult with an advanced solid tumor such as melanoma, head and neck, liver or kidney cancer. CDR3s include the opening cysteine and the closing phenylalanine or tryptophan. Rows give clone size only sometimes, using once, few, many, or a class for an expanded clone.

clone size,V gene,CDR3 protein
NA,TRBV7-9,CASSPSHLYNEQFF
once,TRBV19,CASGEGPLNTIYF
NA,TRBV5-8,CASSQSGTEAFF
NA,TRBV4-1,CASSQVGVGLDTQYF
NA,TRBV6-5,CASTQGYSPLHF
NA,TRBV27,CASSAGTSGRGEQFF
NA,TRBV19,CASSIKGGYEQYF
NA,TRBV27,CASPGGGGYTF
NA,TRBV14,CASSLTGQLFRVRSTEAFF
NA,TRBV6-4,CASRTGAAEQYF
NA,TRBV2,CASSRPDLGDEQFF
NA,TRBV4-1,CASSQPGFYEQYF
NA,TRBV25-1,CASSERGAGETQYF
once,TRBV5-4,CASSRDSDYEQYF
NA,TRBV6-5,CASSPDGFQGYTF
NA,TRBV14,CASRVRGGTEAFF
NA,TRBV27,CASSLGGYQPQHF
NA,TRBV5-1,CASSLDAPSRDTQYF
many,TRBV27,CASSFSAGANVLTF
NA,TRBV13,CASSPYPDRVGYEQYF
NA,TRBV6-5,CASSYGQWVNTGELFF
NA,TRBV7-6,CASSLNERQPQHF
NA,TRBV9,CASSVGHTGELFF
NA,TRBV25-1,CASSVIGQGISPLHF
few,TRBV6-6,CASSTLGPYNEQFF
NA,TRBV7-2,CASSPTYGQGRSPLHF
NA,TRBV11-2,CASSLVLGTEAFF